These 8 T cell receptor beta chains originate from one sample sequenced in a study of resident and recirculating memory T cells in vitiligo. The table came from immunoSEQ multiplex PCR; TCRdb's copy has only in-frame clones and leaves some out. The repertoire has roughly 80,000 clones, 92% of them found once; the top ten carry approximately 4.7%. The sequencing input was blood. These receptors originate from a male donor with vitiligo.

This chain joins TRBV25-1 and TRBJ1-2; D is unclear. From germline, CDR1 is MGHDK and CDR2 SYGVNS. Trimming left V 0 bases short and J 3 bases short, with 8 bases between. The CDR3 has 14 residues. CDR3 nucleotides: TGTGCCAGCAGTGAATATCCGGAGTACTATGGCTACACCTTC. Translation: CASSEYPEYYGYTF.

The V call is TRBV28, the J call TRBJ2-1; 10 positions agree with TRBD2. The CDR3 is 16 residues long. Per the germline V gene, CDR1 is MDHEN and CDR2 is SYDVKM. Losses at the gene ends were 5 bases for V and 6 bases for J; bases not matched to a gene: 10. The CDR3 sequence is CASSPILAGEGNEQFF. CDR3 nucleotide sequence: TGTGCCAGCAGTCCAATCCTAGCGGGAGAGGGCAATGAGCAGTTCTTC.

In DNA form, the CDR3 reads TGTGCCAGCAGTGGGGAAAGCGGGAGCTACAATGAGCAGTTCTTC. It specifies CASSGESGSYNEQFF. This rearrangement joins TRBV6-4 to TRBJ2-1; 8 bases align to TRBD2. The CDR3 is made up of 15 amino acids. V shed 4 bases, J shed 3 bases, and the junction held 5 bases outside the gene matches. Germline CDR1 is MRHNA and CDR2 is SNTAGT.

The rearrangement links TRBV28 to TRBJ1-4; TRBD1 agrees at 8 bases. From germline, CDR1 is MDHEN and CDR2 SYDVKM. CDR3 length equals 14 residues. J was trimmed by 6 bases and V by 2 bases; bases with no gene match: 2. CDR3 in amino acids: CASSLGTGYEKLFF. CDR3 coding DNA: TGTGCCAGCAGTTTAGGGACAGGCTATGAAAAACTGTTTTTT.

This rearrangement joins TRBV15 to TRBJ1-1; 7 nucleotides align to TRBD1. CDR3 length: 15 amino acids. Unmatched junction bases numbered 4, after V lost 0 bases and J lost 3 bases. Germline CDR1 LNHNV, CDR2 YYDKDF (reference sequence). The CDR3 DNA sequence: TGTGCCACCAGCAGAGATAAAGGGGGCTACACTGAAGCTTTCTTT. Its protein product is CATSRDKGGYTEAFF. Using reference TRBV15 and TRBJ1-1 for the parts outside the CDR3, the full variable domain is DAMVIQNPRYQVTQFGKPVTLSCSQTLNHNVMYWYQQKSSQAPKLLFHYYDKDFNNEADTPDNFQSRRPNTSFCFLDIRSPGLGDTAMYLCATSRDKGGYTEAFFGQGTRLTVV.

The V call is TRBV9, the J call TRBJ1-4; a possible D gene is TRBD1 (5 bases). V shed 4 bases and J shed 3 bases, with 13 bases lying between them. Germline values: CDR1 SGDLS, CDR2 YYNGEE. The CDR3 is 15 residues long. CDR3 sequence reads: CASSLWGGANEKLFF. DNA for the CDR3: TGTGCCAGCAGCTTATGGGGGGGAGCTAATGAAAAACTGTTTTTT.

The chain couples TRBV18 to TRBJ2-7; 8 bases line up with TRBD2. This CDR3 contains 13 residues. The V and J ends lost 1 base and 4 bases, in that order; junction bases with no gene match: 0. Germline values: CDR1 KGHSH, CDR2 LQKENI. The CDR3: CASSPQREYEQYF. The DNA of the CDR3 is TGTGCCAGCTCACCACAGCGGGAGTACGAGCAGTACTTC.

This chain connects TRBV7-3 to TRBJ2-2; no definite D call. The germline V gene encodes CDR1 SGHTA and CDR2 FQGTGA. V lost 4 bases and J lost 2, with 8 bases in between. CDR3 length equals 14 residues. CDR3 nucleotide sequence: TGTGCCAGCAGCTCTTACATAAACACCGGGGAGCTGTTTTTT. Translation: CASSSYINTGELFF.